This T cell receptor (beta chain) originates from a study of blood T cell repertoires in COVID-19. CDR3 length: 16 residues. V trimming: 7 bases; J trimming: 0 bases; junction bases outside the gene matches: 9. Germline V gene lookup returns CDR1 MDHEN and CDR2 SYDVKM. Authors' methods: By means of reference gene primer amplification, nucleated cell counts were estimated. Method: immunoSEQ multiplex PCR; TCRdb's copy keeps in-frame clones and lacks some. D and trimming were read from the DNA, whereas the V and J calls and clone size are those reported in that table. The sample records approximately 230,000 clones, around 83% being singletons.

The chain has TRBV28 and TRBJ1-5; TRBD1 matches 7 bases. Sequenced input: peripheral blood. This receptor was obtained from a man older than 75 with acute or convalescent COVID-19. The CDR3 nucleotides are TGTGCCAGCACCTCGGCAGGGGGTTATAGCAATCAGCCCCAGCATTTT. Protein: CASTSAGGYSNQPQHF. Using reference TRBV28 and TRBJ1-5 for the parts outside the CDR3, the full variable domain is DVKVTQSSRYLVKRTGEKVFLECVQDMDHENMFWYRQDPGLGLRLIYFSYDVKMKEKGDIPEGYSVSREKKERFSLILESASTNQTSMYLCASTSAGGYSNQPQHFGDGTRLSIL.